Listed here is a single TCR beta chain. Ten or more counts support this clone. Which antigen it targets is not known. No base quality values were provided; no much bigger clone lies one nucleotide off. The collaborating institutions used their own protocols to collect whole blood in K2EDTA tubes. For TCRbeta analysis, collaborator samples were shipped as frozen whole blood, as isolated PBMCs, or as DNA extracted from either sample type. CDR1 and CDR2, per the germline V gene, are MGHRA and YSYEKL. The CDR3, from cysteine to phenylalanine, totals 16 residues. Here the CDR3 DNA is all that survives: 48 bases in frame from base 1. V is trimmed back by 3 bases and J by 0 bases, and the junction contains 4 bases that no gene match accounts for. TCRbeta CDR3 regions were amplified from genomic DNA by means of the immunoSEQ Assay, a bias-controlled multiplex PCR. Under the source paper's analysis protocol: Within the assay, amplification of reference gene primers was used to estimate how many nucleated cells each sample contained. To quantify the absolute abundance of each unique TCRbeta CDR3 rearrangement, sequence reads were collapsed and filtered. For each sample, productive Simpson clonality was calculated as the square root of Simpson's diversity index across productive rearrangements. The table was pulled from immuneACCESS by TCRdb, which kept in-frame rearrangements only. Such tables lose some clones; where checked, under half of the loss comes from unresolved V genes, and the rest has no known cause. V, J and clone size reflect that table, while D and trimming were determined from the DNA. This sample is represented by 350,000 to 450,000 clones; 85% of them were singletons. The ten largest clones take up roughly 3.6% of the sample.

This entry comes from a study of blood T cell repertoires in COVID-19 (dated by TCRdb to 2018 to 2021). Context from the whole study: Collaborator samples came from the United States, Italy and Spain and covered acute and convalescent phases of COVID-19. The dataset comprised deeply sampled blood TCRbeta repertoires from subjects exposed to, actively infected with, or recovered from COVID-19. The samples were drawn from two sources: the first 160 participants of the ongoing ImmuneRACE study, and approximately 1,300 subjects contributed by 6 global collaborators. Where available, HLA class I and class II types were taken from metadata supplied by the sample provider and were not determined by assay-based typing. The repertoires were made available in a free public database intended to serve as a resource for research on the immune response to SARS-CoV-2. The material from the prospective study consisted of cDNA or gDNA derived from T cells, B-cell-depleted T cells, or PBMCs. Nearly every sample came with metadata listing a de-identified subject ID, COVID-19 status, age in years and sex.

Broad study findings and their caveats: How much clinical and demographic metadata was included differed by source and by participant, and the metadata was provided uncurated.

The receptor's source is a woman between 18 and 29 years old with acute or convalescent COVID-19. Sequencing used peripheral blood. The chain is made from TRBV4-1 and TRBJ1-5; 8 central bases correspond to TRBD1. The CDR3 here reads CASSQDRAYSNQPQHF. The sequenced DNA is TGCGCCAGCAGCCAGGACAGGGCTTATAGCAATCAGCCCCAGCATTTT.